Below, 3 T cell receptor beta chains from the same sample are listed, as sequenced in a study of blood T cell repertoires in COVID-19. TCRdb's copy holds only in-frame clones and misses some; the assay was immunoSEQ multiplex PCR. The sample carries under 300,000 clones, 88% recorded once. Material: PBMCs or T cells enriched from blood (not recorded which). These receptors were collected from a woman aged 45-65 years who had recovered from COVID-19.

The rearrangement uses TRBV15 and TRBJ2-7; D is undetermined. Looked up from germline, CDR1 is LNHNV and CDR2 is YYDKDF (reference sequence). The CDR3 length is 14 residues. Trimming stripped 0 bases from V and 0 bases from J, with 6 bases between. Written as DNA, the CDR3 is TGTGCCACCAGCAGAGAGACTCTCTCCTACGAGCAGTACTTC. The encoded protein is CATSRETLSYEQYF.

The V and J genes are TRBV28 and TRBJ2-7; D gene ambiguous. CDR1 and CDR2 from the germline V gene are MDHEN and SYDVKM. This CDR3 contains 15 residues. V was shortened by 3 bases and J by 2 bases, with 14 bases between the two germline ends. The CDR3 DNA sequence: TGTGCCAGCAGTTTTTCCTGGCCGAACACCTACGAGCAGTACTTC. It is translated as CASSFSWPNTYEQYF.

CDR3 nucleotides: TGTGCCAGCAGTGCCACCGGGACAGCTAATGAAAAACTGTTTTTT. It translates to CASSATGTANEKLFF. The genes are TRBV28 and TRBJ1-4; TRBD1 agrees at 7 bases. The trim removed 5 bases at V and 3 bases at J, leaving 6 bases unmatched. The CDR3 loop spans 15 amino acids. Germline CDR1 MDHEN, CDR2 SYDVKM. Full variable domain (missing parts from reference TRBV28 and TRBJ1-4): DVKVTQSSRYLVKRTGEKVFLECVQDMDHENMFWYRQDPGLGLRLIYFSYDVKMKEKGDIPEGYSVSREKKERFSLILESASTNQTSMYLCASSATGTANEKLFFGSGTQLSVL.